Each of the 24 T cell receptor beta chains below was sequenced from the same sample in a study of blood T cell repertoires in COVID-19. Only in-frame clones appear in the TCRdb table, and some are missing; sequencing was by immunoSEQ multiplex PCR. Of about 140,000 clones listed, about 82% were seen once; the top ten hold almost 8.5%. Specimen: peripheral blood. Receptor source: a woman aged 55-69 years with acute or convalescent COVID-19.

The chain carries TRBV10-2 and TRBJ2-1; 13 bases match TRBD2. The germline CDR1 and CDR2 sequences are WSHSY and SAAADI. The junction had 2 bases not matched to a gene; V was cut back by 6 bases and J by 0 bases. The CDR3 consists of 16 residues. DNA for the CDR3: TGCGCCAGCAGACTAGCGGGGGGGAGCTCCTACAATGAGCAGTTCTTC. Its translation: CASRLAGGSSYNEQFF.

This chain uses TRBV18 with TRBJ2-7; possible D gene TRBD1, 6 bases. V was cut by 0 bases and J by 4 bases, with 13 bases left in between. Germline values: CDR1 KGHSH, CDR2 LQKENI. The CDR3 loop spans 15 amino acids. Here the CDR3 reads CASSPPLTGFYEQYF. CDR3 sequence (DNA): TGTGCCAGCTCACCACCACTTACAGGGTTTTACGAGCAGTACTTC.

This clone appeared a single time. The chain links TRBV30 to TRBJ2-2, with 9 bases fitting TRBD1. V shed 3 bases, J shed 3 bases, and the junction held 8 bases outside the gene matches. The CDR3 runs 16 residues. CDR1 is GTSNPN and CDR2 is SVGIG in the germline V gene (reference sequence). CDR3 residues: CAWSVARTGDTGELFF. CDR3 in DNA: TGTGCCTGGAGCGTAGCCCGGACAGGGGACACCGGGGAGCTGTTTTTT.

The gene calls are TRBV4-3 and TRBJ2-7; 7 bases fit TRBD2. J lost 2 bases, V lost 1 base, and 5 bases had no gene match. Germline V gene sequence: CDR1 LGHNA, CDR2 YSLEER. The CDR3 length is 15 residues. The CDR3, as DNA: TGCGCCAGCAGCCAAGCCCTTCGGGGGGCCTACGAGCAGTACTTC. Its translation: CASSQALRGAYEQYF.

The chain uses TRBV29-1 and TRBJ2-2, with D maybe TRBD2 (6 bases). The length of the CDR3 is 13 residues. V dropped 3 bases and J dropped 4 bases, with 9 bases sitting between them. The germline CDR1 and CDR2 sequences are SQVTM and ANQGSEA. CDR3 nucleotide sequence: TGCAGCGTTGACTCCGGGGGCACCGGGGAGCTGTTTTTT. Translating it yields CSVDSGGTGELFF.

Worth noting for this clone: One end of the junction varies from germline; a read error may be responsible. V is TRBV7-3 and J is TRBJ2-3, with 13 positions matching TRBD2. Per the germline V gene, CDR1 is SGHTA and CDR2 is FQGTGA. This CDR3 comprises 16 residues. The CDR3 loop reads CASSLTSGGVTDTQYF. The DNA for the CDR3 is TGTGCCAGCAGCCTAACTAGCGGGGGGGTGACAGATACGCAGTATTTT.

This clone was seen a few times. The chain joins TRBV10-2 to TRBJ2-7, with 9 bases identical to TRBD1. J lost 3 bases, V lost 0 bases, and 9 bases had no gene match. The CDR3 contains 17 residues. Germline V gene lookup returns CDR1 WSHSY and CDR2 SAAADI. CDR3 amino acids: CASSESGVGTGNYEQYF. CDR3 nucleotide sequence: TGCGCCAGCAGTGAGTCGGGAGTGGGGACAGGGAACTACGAGCAGTACTTC.

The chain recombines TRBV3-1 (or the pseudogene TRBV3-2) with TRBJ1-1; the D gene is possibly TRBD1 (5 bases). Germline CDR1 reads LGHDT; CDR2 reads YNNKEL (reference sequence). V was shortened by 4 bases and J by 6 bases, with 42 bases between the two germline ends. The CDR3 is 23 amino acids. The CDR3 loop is CASSRLSGDWGNRERGRVAEAFF. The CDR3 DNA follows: TGTGCCAGCAGCCGACTTTCTGGGGATTGGGGAAATAGGGAAAGGGGTCGAGTAGCTGAAGCTTTCTTT.

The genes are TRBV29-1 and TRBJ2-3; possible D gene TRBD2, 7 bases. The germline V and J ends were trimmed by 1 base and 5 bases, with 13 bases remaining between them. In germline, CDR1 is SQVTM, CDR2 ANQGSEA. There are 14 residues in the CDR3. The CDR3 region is CSVEVGGGRDTQYF. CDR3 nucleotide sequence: TGCAGCGTTGAAGTAGGCGGGGGCAGAGATACGCAGTATTTT.

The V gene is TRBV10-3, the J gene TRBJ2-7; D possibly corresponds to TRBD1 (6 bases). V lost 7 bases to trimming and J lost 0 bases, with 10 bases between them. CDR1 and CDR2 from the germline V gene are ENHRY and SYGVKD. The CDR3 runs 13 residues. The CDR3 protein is CAITRDISYEQYF. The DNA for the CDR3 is TGTGCCATCACCCGGGACATCTCCTACGAGCAGTACTTC.

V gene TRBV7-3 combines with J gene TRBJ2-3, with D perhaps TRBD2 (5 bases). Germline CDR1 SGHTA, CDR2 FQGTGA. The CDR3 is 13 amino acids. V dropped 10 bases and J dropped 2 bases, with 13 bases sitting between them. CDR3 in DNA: TGTGCCACCTCAACGGGGAACACAGATACGCAGTATTTT. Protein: CATSTGNTDTQYF.

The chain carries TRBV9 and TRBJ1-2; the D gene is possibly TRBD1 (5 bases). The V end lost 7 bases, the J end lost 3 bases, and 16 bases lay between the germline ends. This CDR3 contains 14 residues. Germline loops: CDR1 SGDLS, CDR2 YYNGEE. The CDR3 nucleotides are TGTGCCAGCCCTACGGGGGGGGGAGACTATGGCTACACCTTC. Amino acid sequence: CASPTGGGDYGYTF.

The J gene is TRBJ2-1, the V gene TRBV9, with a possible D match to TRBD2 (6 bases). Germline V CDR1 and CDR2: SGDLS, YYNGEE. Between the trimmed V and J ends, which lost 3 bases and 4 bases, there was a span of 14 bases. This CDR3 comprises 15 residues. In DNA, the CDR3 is TGTGCCAGCAGCGCGCTCGGGGGTTCATACAATGAGCAGTTCTTC. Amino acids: CASSALGGSYNEQFF.

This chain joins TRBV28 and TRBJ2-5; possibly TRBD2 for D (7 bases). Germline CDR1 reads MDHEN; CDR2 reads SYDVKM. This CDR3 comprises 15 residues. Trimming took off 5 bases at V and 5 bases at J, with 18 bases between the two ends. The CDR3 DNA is TGTGCCAGCAGTCCCCTGGAGGGGGGGAGGGAGACCCAGTACTTC. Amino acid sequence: CASSPLEGGRETQYF. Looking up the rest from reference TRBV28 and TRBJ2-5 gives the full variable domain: DVKVTQSSRYLVKRTGEKVFLECVQDMDHENMFWYRQDPGLGLRLIYFSYDVKMKEKGDIPEGYSVSREKKERFSLILESASTNQTSMYLCASSPLEGGRETQYFGPGTRLLVL.

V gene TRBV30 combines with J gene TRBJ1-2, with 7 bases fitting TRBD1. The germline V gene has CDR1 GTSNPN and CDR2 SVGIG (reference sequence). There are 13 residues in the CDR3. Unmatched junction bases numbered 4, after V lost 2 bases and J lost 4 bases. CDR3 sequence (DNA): TGTGCCTGGAGTATCCCAGGGGGCTATGGCTACACCTTC. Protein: CAWSIPGGYGYTF. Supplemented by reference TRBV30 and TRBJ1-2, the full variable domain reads SQTIHQWPATLVQPVGSPLSLECTVEGTSNPNLYWYRQAAGRGLQLLFYSVGIGQISSEVPQNLSASRPQDRQFILSSKKLLLSDSGFYLCAWSIPGGYGYTFGSGTRLTVV.

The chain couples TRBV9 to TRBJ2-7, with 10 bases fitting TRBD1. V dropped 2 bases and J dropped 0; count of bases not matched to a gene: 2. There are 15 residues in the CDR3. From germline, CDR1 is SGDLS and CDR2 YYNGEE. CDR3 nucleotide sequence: TGTGCCAGCAGCGTTGGGACAGGGGTCTCCTACGAGCAGTACTTC. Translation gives CASSVGTGVSYEQYF.

Written as DNA, the CDR3 is TGTGCCAGCAGCGCTAGCGGGGGCTACAATGAGCAGTTCTTC. This translates into CASSASGGYNEQFF. The V call is TRBV28, the J call TRBJ2-1; 10 bases match TRBD2. Germline CDR1 is MDHEN and CDR2 is SYDVKM. This CDR3 contains 14 residues. Trimming took 6 bases from V and 3 from J; bases not matched to a gene: 2.

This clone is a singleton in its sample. CDR3 region: CASSTGGAYEQYF. The CDR3, as DNA: TGTGCCAGTTCTACAGGGGGCGCCTACGAGCAGTACTTC. The chain joins TRBV12-3 or TRBV12-4 to TRBJ2-7; 9 bases map to TRBD1. With 9 bases clipped from V and 2 bases from J, the junction kept 5 bases outside the gene matches. The CDR3 runs 13 residues.

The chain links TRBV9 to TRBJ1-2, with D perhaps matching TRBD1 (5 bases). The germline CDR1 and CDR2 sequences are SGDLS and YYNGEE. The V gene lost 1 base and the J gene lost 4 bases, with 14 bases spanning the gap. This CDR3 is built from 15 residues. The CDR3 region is CASSVRGSPGYGYTF. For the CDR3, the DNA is TGTGCCAGCAGCGTAAGGGGCAGCCCAGGCTATGGCTACACCTTC.

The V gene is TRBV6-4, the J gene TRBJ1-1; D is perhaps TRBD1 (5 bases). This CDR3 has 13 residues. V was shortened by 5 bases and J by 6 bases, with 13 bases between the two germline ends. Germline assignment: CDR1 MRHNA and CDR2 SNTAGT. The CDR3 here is CASSKQGGAEAFF. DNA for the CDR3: TGTGCCAGCAGTAAGCAGGGAGGGGCTGAAGCTTTCTTT.

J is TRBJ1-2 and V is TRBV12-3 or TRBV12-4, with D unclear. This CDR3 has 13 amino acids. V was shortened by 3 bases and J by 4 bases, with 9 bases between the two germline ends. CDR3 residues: CASSLASRYGYTF. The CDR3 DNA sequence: TGTGCCAGCAGTTTGGCTTCTCGCTATGGCTACACCTTC.

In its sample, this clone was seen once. The CDR3 protein is CASSLSGAGNTIYF. The CDR3 DNA follows: TGTGCCAGCAGCTTGTCAGGGGCTGGAAACACCATATATTTT. The gene calls are TRBV5-4 and TRBJ1-3; D perhaps matches TRBD1 (6 bases). There are 14 residues in the CDR3. CDR1 and CDR2 from the germline V gene are SGHNT and YYREEE (reference sequence). The V end was cut by 1 base, the J end by 2 bases, with 7 bases between.

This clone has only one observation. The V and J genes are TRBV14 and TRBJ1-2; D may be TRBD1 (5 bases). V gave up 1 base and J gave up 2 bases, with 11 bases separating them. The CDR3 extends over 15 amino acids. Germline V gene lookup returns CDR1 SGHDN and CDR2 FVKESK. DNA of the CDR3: TGTGCCAGCAGCCAAGTTGGGGGGACCAACTATGGCTACACCTTC. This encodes CASSQVGGTNYGYTF. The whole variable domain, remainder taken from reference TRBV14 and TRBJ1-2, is EAGVTQFPSHSVIEKGQTVTLRCDPISGHDNLYWYRRVMGKEIKFLLHFVKESKQDESGMPNNRFLAERTGGTYSTLKVQPAELEDSGVYFCASSQVGGTNYGYTFGSGTRLTVV.

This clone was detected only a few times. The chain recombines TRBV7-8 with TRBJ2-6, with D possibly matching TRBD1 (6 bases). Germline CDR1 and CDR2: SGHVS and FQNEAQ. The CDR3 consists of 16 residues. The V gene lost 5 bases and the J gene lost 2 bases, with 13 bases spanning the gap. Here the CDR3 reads CASSRVGGTGANVLTF. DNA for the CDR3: TGTGCCAGCAGCAGAGTAGGGGGTACTGGGGCCAACGTCCTGACTTTC. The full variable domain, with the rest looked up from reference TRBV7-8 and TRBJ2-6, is GAGVSQSPRYKVAKRGQDVALRCDPISGHVSLFWYQQALGQGPEFLTYFQNEAQLDKSGLPSDRFFAERPEGSVSTLKIQRTQQEDSAVYLCASSRVGGTGANVLTFGAGSRLTVL.